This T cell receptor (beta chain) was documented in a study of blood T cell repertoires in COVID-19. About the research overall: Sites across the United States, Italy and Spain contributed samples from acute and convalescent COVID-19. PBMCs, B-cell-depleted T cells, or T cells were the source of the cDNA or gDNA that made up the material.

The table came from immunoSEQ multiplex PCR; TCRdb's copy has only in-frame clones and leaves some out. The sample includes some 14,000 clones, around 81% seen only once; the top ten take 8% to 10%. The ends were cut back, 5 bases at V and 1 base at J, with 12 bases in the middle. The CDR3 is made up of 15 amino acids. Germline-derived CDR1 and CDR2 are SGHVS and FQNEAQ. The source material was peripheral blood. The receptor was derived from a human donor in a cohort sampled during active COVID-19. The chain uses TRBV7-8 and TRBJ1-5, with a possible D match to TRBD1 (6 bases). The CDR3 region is CASSHREGSNQPQHF. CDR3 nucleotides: TGTGCCAGCAGCCACAGGGAAGGGAGCAATCAGCCCCAGCATTTT.